A single sample gave rise to the 20 T cell receptor beta chains below, sequenced in a study of OX40 agonist ivuxolimab in advanced cancers. TCRdb's table, derived via immunoSEQ multiplex PCR, lists solely in-frame clones and lacks some. The table has around 19,000 clones, over 65% seen once. Source: CD4+ or CD8+ T cells sorted from blood, taken in a trial of the OX40 agonist ivuxolimab. The receptors derive from an adult with an advanced solid tumor such as melanoma, head and neck, liver or kidney cancer.

This rearrangement joins TRBV7-2 to TRBJ1-1, with 8 bases identical to TRBD1. Germline lookup yields CDR1 SGHTA and CDR2 FQGNSA. Unmatched junction bases numbered 6, after V lost 2 bases and J lost 1 base. The CDR3 consists of 16 residues. CDR3 DNA sequence: TGTGCCAGCAGCTTACCCAGGGGGCCGGGGAACACTGAAGCTTTCTTT. It encodes CASSLPRGPGNTEAFF. Full variable domain (remainder filled in from reference TRBV7-2 and TRBJ1-1): GAGVSQSPSNKVTEKGKDVELRCDPISGHTALYWYRQSLGQGLEFLIYFQGNSAPDKSGLPSDRFSAERTGGSVSTLTIQRTQQEDSAVYLCASSLPRGPGNTEAFFGQGTRLTVV.

V gene TRBV14 combines with J gene TRBJ1-1; D is uncertain. From germline, CDR1 is SGHDN and CDR2 FVKESK. Between the trimmed V and J ends, which lost 4 bases and 7 bases, there was a span of 10 bases. The CDR3 is 12 amino acids. CDR3 coding DNA: TGTGCCAGCAGCCCCCTTAGAGGTGAAGCTTTCTTT. This encodes CASSPLRGEAFF.

V gene TRBV5-1 combines with J gene TRBJ1-1; 7 bases align to TRBD1. The CDR3 has 17 amino acids. Trimming took 5 bases from V and 1 from J; bases not matched to a gene: 14. CDR1 is SGHRS and CDR2 is YFSETQ in the germline V gene. The CDR3 sequence is CASSHWPGGGSNTEAFF. The CDR3 region has the DNA TGCGCCAGCAGTCATTGGCCAGGGGGAGGATCGAACACTGAAGCTTTCTTT.

J is TRBJ2-3 and V is TRBV30; D gene uncertain. The CDR3 contains 14 residues. Trimming cost V 4 bases and J 3 bases, with 14 bases left between them. In germline, CDR1 is GTSNPN, CDR2 SVGIG (reference sequence). The CDR3 is CAWTDLAGTDTQYF. The CDR3 region has the DNA TGTGCCTGGACCGACCTCGCCGGGACAGATACGCAGTATTTT.

This sequence joins TRBV28 and TRBJ2-1; D not resolved. Trimming cost V 3 bases and J 5 bases, with 8 bases left between them. CDR1 is MDHEN, CDR2 SYDVKM, per germline. This CDR3 spans 13 amino acids. This CDR3 reads CASSFRLDNEQFF. CDR3 bases: TGTGCCAGCAGTTTCCGGCTGGACAATGAGCAGTTCTTC.

The rearrangement joins TRBV7-8 to TRBJ2-7; 14 bases match TRBD2. Germline values: CDR1 SGHVS, CDR2 FQNEAQ. This CDR3 has 16 amino acids. The trim removed 3 bases at V and 1 base at J, leaving 2 bases unmatched. For the CDR3, the DNA is TGTGCCAGCAGCTTTGGGACTAGCGGGGGATCCTACGAGCAGTACTTC. Translated, it gives CASSFGTSGGSYEQYF.

This clone was seen only once. The chain links TRBV29-1 to TRBJ1-1; D perhaps matches TRBD1 (6 bases). This CDR3 is built from 15 residues. The ends were cut back, 4 bases at V and 0 bases at J, with 15 bases in the middle. CDR1 SQVTM and CDR2 ANQGSEA come from the germline V gene. CDR3 DNA: TGCAGCGTTGCGGCAGGGGCTAATCTGAACACTGAAGCTTTCTTT. Its protein is CSVAAGANLNTEAFF.

The chain uses TRBV4-1 and TRBJ2-3; 7 bases line up with TRBD2. Germline V gives CDR1 MGHRA, CDR2 YSYEKL. V trimming: 0 bases; J trimming: 3 bases; junction bases outside the gene matches: 0. The CDR3 is made up of 14 amino acids. The DNA for the CDR3 is TGCGCCAGCAGCCAAGAGGGGGGGACAGATACGCAGTATTTT. Its translation is CASSQEGGTDTQYF.

The rearrangement uses TRBV7-2 and TRBJ1-3, with D unresolved. Trimming stripped 1 base from V and 1 base from J, with 14 bases between. The germline CDR1 and CDR2 sequences are SGHTA and FQGNSA. This CDR3 contains 17 residues. Here the CDR3 DNA reads TGTGCCAGCAGCTTAGGTGGCGGCCCGGCGTCTGGAAACACCATATATTTT. Translation gives CASSLGGGPASGNTIYF.

This chain links TRBV4-1 with TRBJ2-7, with D perhaps TRBD1 or TRBD2 (5 bases each). The ends were cut back, 1 base at V and 3 bases at J, with 10 bases in the middle. Looked up from germline, CDR1 is MGHRA and CDR2 is YSYEKL. The CDR3 extends over 14 amino acids. CDR3 protein: CASSQGGFGYEQYF. The DNA of the CDR3 is TGCGCCAGCAGCCAAGGGGGGTTCGGCTACGAGCAGTACTTC.

V is TRBV6-5 and J is TRBJ2-7; 7 bases map to TRBD1. The germline gives CDR1 MNHEY, CDR2 SVGAGI. The CDR3 has 14 residues. The trim removed 5 bases at V and 2 bases at J, leaving 6 bases unmatched. The CDR3: CASSNTGEPYEQYF. The DNA for the CDR3 is TGTGCCAGCAGTAACACAGGGGAACCCTACGAGCAGTACTTC.

This chain links TRBV30 with TRBJ2-5; D possibly corresponds to TRBD2 (6 bases). The germline CDR1 and CDR2 sequences are GTSNPN and SVGIG (reference sequence). V gave up 2 bases and J gave up 5 bases, with 21 bases separating them. CDR3 size: 16 residues. For the CDR3, the DNA is TGTGCCTGGAGTATTCCCCTGGGACTGCAGGACGAGACCCAGTACTTC. Amino acids: CAWSIPLGLQDETQYF.

This chain links TRBV6-1 with TRBJ2-5; the D gene could be TRBD1 or TRBD2 (5 bases each). The J call could be wrong; TRBJ2-7 is a better fit for the DNA end. Germline assignment: CDR1 MNHNS and CDR2 SASEGT. This CDR3 comprises 15 residues. This CDR3 is CASSEGGGGVYEQYF. CDR3 coding DNA: TGTGCCAGCAGTGAGGGCGGTGGGGGAGTCTACGAGCAGTACTTC.

The DNA of the CDR3 is TGTGCCAGCTCACCATCAGAGGGAGGGCCCAGTGAGACCCAGTACTTC. This codes for CASSPSEGGPSETQYF. The chain is built from TRBV18 and TRBJ2-5; 7 bases map to TRBD2. CDR1 KGHSH and CDR2 LQKENI come from the germline V gene. The CDR3 has 16 residues. Trimming took 2 bases from V and 5 from J; bases not matched to a gene: 11. Looking up the rest from reference TRBV18 and TRBJ2-5 gives the full variable domain: NAGVMQNPRHLVRRRGQEARLRCSPMKGHSHVYWYRQLPEEGLKFMVYLQKENIIDESGMPKERFSAEFPKEGPSILRIQQVVRGDSAAYFCASSPSEGGPSETQYFGPGTRLLVL.

CDR3 bases: TGTGCCAGCAGCCTCATGACAGGGGGCTACGAGCAGTACTTC. Amino acids: CASSLMTGGYEQYF. The chain uses TRBV9 and TRBJ2-7, with 9 bases identical to TRBD1. The CDR3 covers 14 residues. Unmatched junction bases numbered 5, after V lost 4 bases and J lost 3 bases. Germline values: CDR1 SGDLS, CDR2 YYNGEE. Full variable domain (missing parts from reference TRBV9 and TRBJ2-7): DSGVTQTPKHLITATGQRVTLRCSPRSGDLSVYWYQQSLDQGLQFLIQYYNGEERAKGNILERFSAQQFPDLHSELNLSSLELGDSALYFCASSLMTGGYEQYFGPGTRLTVT.

The chain has TRBV2 and TRBJ2-3, with TRBD2 matching 7 bases. This CDR3 spans 14 amino acids. With V trimmed by 6 bases and J by 3 bases, 6 bases remained unmatched. Germline-derived CDR1 and CDR2 are SNHLY and FYNNEI. The CDR3 region is CASRYDGGTDTQYF. DNA of the CDR3: TGTGCCAGCAGGTACGACGGGGGGACAGATACGCAGTATTTT. Full variable domain (rest looked up from reference TRBV2 and TRBJ2-3): EPEVTQTPSHQVTQMGQEVILRCVPISNHLYFYWYRQILGQKVEFLVSFYNNEISEKSEIFDDQFSVERPDGSNFTLKIRSTKLEDSAMYFCASRYDGGTDTQYFGPGTRLTVL.

This chain links TRBV7-9 with TRBJ2-4; D unclear. The V gene's germline CDR1 is SEHNR and CDR2 FQNEAQ (reference sequence). V dropped 5 bases and J dropped 3 bases, with 14 bases sitting between them. The CDR3 spans 15 residues. CDR3 region: CASSPLGLDKNIQYF. CDR3 in DNA: TGTGCCAGCAGCCCGCTGGGCCTTGACAAAAACATTCAGTACTTC. Looking up the rest from reference TRBV7-9 and TRBJ2-4 gives the full variable domain: DTGVSQNPRHKITKRGQNVTFRCDPISEHNRLYWYRQTLGQGPEFLTYFQNEAQLEKSRLLSDRFSAERPKGSFSTLEIQRTEQGDSAMYLCASSPLGLDKNIQYFGAGTRLSVL.

This chain joins TRBV2 and TRBJ2-5, with 11 nucleotides matching TRBD2. Germline V gene sequence: CDR1 SNHLY, CDR2 FYNNEI. CDR3 size: 17 residues. V shed 0 bases and J 1 base; nucleotides not matched to a gene: 4. CDR3 loop: CASSEAVAGGLQETQYF. For the CDR3, the DNA is TGTGCCAGCAGTGAAGCGGTAGCGGGGGGGCTCCAAGAGACCCAGTACTTC.

This clone was detected only a few times. This chain joins TRBV9 and TRBJ1-5; 8 bases match TRBD1. CDR1 and CDR2 from the germline V gene are SGDLS and YYNGEE. With V trimmed by 3 bases and J by 9 bases, 2 bases remained unmatched. This CDR3 spans 12 amino acids. CDR3 bases: TGTGCCAGCAGCGAGGGGACAGGGCCCCAGCATTTT. This sequence encodes CASSEGTGPQHF.

The chain couples TRBV18 to TRBJ1-2; unclear D gene. From germline, CDR1 is KGHSH and CDR2 LQKENI. The V end lost 2 bases, the J end lost 1 base, and 17 bases lay between the germline ends. CDR3 size: 17 residues. CDR3 sequence (DNA): TGTGCCAGCTCACCATCCACGTGGACCCCCGTTAACTATGGCTACACCTTC. Protein: CASSPSTWTPVNYGYTF.